This TCR beta chain was captured in a study of T cells expressing NK-cell markers. TCRdb re-called the 5' RACE reads and catalogs CDR3 proteins one per entry, DNA excluded. This sample's table has 400,000 to 500,000 distinct CDR3 sequences. The CDR3 has 13 amino acids. CDR1 and CDR2 (germline): SEHNR, FQNEAQ (reference sequence). With regard to this clonotype: Its target is not known.

Whole-study findings and limits: These same clonotypes (in several donors) also led the CD3+CD56-NKG2C+ fraction.

The rearrangement uses TRBV7-9 and TRBJ2-1; the TRBD2 assignment by TCRdb is unverifiable without DNA. Source material: blood T cells: a sorted CD56 or NKG2C T cell subset, CD4+ or CD8+ T cells, or bulk PBMC T cells (not recorded which). This clonotype was obtained from a woman between 18 and 75 years old in good health. The CDR3 spells CASRGLSPSEQFF.